This TCR beta chain was sequenced during a study of shared clonotypes between healthy human individuals. This clone was seen at least ten times. Its antigen is not known. The same CDR3 arises from other DNA sequences in this sample as well. Study-level findings and limits: When compared with the clonotypes that were shared by all four sorted-subset donors, the non-shared clonotypes turned out to have lower generation probabilities.

Repertoires were generated with immunoSEQ multiplex PCR, while TCRdb's copy carries only in-frame clones and drops some. The sample lists some 1,100,000 clones; approximately 78% were seen once. Sequencing was performed on memory CD4+ T cells from PBMCs. Specified subset: CD45RA-negative fraction. The source is a man in his late teens or twenties in good health. Some clones in this sample may be carry-over from other donors' samples.

In DNA form, the CDR3 reads TGTGCCAGCAGTGGCAACAGGACTAGCGGGAGTTTCAGTTGGTACGAGCAGTACTTC. This codes for CASSGNRTSGSFSWYEQYF. This chain joins TRBV6-4 and TRBJ2-7, with TRBD2 matching over 13 bases. Germline CDR1 is MRHNA and CDR2 is SNTAGT. V shed 4 bases and J 4 bases; nucleotides not matched to a gene: 16. This CDR3 has 19 residues.